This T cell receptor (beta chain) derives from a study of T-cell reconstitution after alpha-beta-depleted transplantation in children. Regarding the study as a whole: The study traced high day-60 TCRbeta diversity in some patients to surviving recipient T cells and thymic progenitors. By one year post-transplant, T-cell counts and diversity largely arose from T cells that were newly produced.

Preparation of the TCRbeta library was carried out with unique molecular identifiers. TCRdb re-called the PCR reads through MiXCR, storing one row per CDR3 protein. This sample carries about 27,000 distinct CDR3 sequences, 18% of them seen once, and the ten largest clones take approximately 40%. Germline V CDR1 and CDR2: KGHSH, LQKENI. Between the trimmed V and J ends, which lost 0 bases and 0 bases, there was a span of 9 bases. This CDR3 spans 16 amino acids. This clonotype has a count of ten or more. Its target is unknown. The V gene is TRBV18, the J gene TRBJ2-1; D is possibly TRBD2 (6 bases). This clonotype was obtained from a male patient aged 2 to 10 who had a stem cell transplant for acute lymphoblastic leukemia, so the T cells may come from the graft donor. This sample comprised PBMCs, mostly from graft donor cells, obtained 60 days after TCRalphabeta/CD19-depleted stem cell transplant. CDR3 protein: CASSPPSGGSYNEQFF. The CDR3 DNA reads TGTGCCAGCTCACCACCGTCCGGGGGCTCCTACAATGAGCAGTTCTTC.